This T cell receptor (beta chain) was found in a study of Tregs in tolerant kidney transplant recipients. Germline V gives CDR1 MDHEN, CDR2 SYDVKM. The CDR3 extends over 16 amino acids. The V gene lost 6 bases and the J gene lost 1 base, with 17 bases spanning the gap. The table came from immunoSEQ multiplex PCR; TCRdb's copy has only in-frame clones and leaves some out. The sample includes tens of thousands of clones, around 90% of them seen just once. V and J are TRBV28 and TRBJ2-3, with a possible D match to TRBD1 (6 bases). The receptor comes from a human donor who received a combined kidney and bone marrow transplant. Sequenced material: CD4+ T cells from blood, taken before the transplant. The CDR3 loop is CASRNWQNRGTDTQYF. For the CDR3, the DNA is TGTGCCAGCAGGAACTGGCAAAACAGGGGCACAGATACGCAGTATTTT.